A single sample gave rise to the 5 T cell receptor beta chains below, sequenced in a study of low-dose radiotherapy and immunotherapy resistance in tumors. Primers targeting TRAV and TRBV primed first-strand cDNA, covering alpha and beta chains. Using a constant-region primer together with a V-primer adapter, TCRs were subjected to around 22 PCR cycles of amplification. One entry per CDR3 protein results from TCRdb running MiXCR on the reads. This sample yields 65,000 to 100,000 distinct CDR3 sequences, of which about a sixth are seen a single time; 2.8% belongs to the top ten. Time point of the sample: before trial treatment. The sequencing used PBMCs, collected before treatment. The source is a male donor with prostate cancer.

The chain employs TRBV27 and TRBJ1-4; a possible D gene is TRBD1 (6 bases). Germline-derived CDR1 and CDR2 are MNHEY and SMNVEV (reference sequence). Trimming pared 4 bases from V and 7 bases from J, leaving 16 bases between. The CDR3 loop spans 15 amino acids. CDR3 protein: CASSSNRELGEKLFF. The CDR3 bases are TGTGCCAGCAGTTCGAACAGGGAATTAGGTGAAAAACTGTTTTTT.

Ten or more counts support this clonotype. The genes are TRBV3-1 and TRBJ2-1; TRBD2 matches 13 bases. CDR1 and CDR2 (germline): LGHDT, YNNKEL (reference sequence). With 4 bases clipped from V and 10 bases from J, the junction kept 7 bases outside the gene matches. CDR3 length equals 15 residues. The CDR3 DNA reads TGTGCCAGCAGCCCTCCGGGACTAGCGGGGCGGGAGCAGTTCTTC. This encodes CASSPPGLAGREQFF.

With respect to this clonotype: With a far larger clone one base away, a read error is the likely cause. The chain has TRBV6-5 and TRBJ1-6; 8 bases fit TRBD1. Germline lookup yields CDR1 MNHEY and CDR2 SVGAGI. J gave up 6 bases and V 7 bases, and 8 bases lay outside the gene matches. CDR3 length equals 15 residues. In DNA form, the CDR3 reads TGTGCCAGCAAAGCGTCGGACAGGGCTAATTCACCCCTCCACTTT. Translation gives CASKASDRANSPLHF.

The J gene is TRBJ2-1, the V gene TRBV12-3 or TRBV12-4; D unresolved. The CDR3 totals 18 residues. Trimming left V 7 bases short and J 0 bases short, with 22 bases between. CDR3 in amino acids: CASTPLRPSRGSYNEQFF. In DNA form, the CDR3 reads TGTGCCAGCACCCCCCTCCGCCCCAGCCGCGGCTCCTACAATGAGCAGTTCTTC.

V and J are TRBV20-1 and TRBJ2-5, with 7 bases aligning to TRBD2. The CDR3 loop spans 13 amino acids. With V trimmed by 3 bases and J by 5 bases, 6 bases remained unmatched. Germline CDR1 DFQATT, CDR2 SNEGSKA (reference sequence). Written as DNA, the CDR3 is TGCAGTGCTAGGCGGGGGACCAGGGAGACCCAGTACTTC. It codes for CSARRGTRETQYF.